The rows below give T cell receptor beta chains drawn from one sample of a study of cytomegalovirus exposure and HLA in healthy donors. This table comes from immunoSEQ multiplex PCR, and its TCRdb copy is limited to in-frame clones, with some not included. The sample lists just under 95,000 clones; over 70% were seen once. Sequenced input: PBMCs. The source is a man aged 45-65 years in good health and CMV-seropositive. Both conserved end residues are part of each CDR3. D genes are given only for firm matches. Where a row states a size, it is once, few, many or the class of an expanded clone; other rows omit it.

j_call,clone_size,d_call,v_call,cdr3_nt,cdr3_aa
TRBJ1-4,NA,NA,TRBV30,TGTGCCTGGAGCGATCAGGCGGGGAATGAAAAACTGTTTTTT,CAWSDQAGNEKLFF
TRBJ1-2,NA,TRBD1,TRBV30,TGTGCCTGGAGTTGGCTGAGGGACAGGAGAAACTATGGCTACACCTTC,CAWSWLRDRRNYGYTF
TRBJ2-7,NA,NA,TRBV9,TGTGCCAGCAGCGAGGGGGACGCGGAATACGAGCAGTACTTC,CASSEGDAEYEQYF
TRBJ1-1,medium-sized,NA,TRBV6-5,TGTGCCAGCAGTTACACAGACAGCCCTGAAGCTTTCTTT,CASSYTDSPEAFF
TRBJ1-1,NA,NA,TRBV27,TGTGCCAGCAGTTTATCGTTAGGGGACACTGAAGCTTTCTTT,CASSLSLGDTEAFF
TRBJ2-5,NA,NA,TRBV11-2,TGTGCCAGCAGCTCTAAAAGGGGGGGGCAAGAGACCCAGTACTTC,CASSSKRGGQETQYF
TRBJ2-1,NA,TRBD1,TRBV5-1,TGCGCCAGCGAGCCGCGACAGGGGGCCCACAATGAGCAGTTCTTC,CASEPRQGAHNEQFF
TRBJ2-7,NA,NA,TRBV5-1,TGCGCCAGCAGCGCCACAGGAAAGCAGTACTTC,CASSATGKQYF
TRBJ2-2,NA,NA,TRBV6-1,TGTGCCAGCCGGGGGGCCCCAACCGGGGAGCTGTTTTTT,CASRGAPTGELFF
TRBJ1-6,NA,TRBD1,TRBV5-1,TGCGCCAGCAGGGGGACAGGGGATTATTCACCCCTCCACTTT,CASRGTGDYSPLHF
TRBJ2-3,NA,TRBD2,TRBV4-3,TGCGCCAGCAGCCAAGGGACTAGCCGGGACACAGATACGCAGTATTTT,CASSQGTSRDTDTQYF
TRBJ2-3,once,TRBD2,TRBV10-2,TGCGCCAGCAGGGAAGCGGGGGCCCCAGATACGCAGTATTTT,CASREAGAPDTQYF
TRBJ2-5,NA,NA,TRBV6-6,TGTGCCAGCAGTTACTCGGCAGGGATGGGCTCGGGGACCCAGTACTTC,CASSYSAGMGSGTQYF
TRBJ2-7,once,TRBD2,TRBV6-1,TGTGCCAGCTCGGTTAGCGGGGGGGCGAGGGTCGAGCAGTACTTC,CASSVSGGARVEQYF
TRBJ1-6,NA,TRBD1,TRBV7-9,TGTGCCAGCAGCTTAGGACAGGGGGCAAATTCACCCCTCCACTTT,CASSLGQGANSPLHF
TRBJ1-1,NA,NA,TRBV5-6,TGTGCCAGCAGCTTGGCCTGGGGGGGAGGGACTGAAGCTTTCTTT,CASSLAWGGGTEAFF
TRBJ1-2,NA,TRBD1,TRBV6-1,TGTGCCAGCAGTGGACAGGGGGCGCGGGGCTACACCTTC,CASSGQGARGYTF
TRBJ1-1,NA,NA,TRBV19,TGTGCCAGTAGTTTGGGTGGTCAAACAGTCACTGAAGCTTTCTTT,CASSLGGQTVTEAFF
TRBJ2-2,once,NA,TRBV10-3,TGTGCCATCCTCGGGGATACGAACACCGGGGAGCTGTTTTTT,CAILGDTNTGELFF
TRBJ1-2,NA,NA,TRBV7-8,TGTGCCAGCAGCTTAGATGGCTCTTCGGGGGGTGGCTACACCTTC,CASSLDGSSGGGYTF